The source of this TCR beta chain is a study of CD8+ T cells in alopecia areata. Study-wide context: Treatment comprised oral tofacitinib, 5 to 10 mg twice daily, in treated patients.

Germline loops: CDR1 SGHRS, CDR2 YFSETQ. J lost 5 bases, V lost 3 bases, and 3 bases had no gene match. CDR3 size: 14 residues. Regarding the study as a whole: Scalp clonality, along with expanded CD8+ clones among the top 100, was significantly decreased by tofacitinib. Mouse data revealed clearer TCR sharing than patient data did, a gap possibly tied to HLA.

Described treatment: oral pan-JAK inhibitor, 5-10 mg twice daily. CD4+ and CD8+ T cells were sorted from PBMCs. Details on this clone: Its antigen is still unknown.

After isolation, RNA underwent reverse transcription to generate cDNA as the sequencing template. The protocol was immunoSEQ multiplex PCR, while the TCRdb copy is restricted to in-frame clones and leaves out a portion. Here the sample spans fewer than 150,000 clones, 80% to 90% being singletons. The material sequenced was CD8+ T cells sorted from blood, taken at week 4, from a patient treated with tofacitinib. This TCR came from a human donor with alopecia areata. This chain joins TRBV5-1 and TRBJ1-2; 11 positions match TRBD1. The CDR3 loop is CASSSGQGEYGYTF. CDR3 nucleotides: TGCGCCAGCAGCTCGGGACAGGGGGAATATGGCTACACCTTC.